Listed below are T cell receptor beta chains from one sample, sequenced in a study of radiotherapy plus CTLA-4 blockade in lung cancer. The protocol was immunoSEQ multiplex PCR, while the TCRdb copy is restricted to in-frame clones and leaves out a portion. The table records around 45,000 clones, about 67% of them present only once. The specimen comprised peripheral blood, sampled from a patient treated with radiotherapy plus ipilimumab. These receptors were collected from a human donor with non-small cell lung cancer who had a partial response to radiotherapy plus ipilimumab. CDR3s include the opening cysteine and the closing phenylalanine or tryptophan. Fields, in order: J gene, clone size, V gene, D gene, CDR3 DNA, CDR3 protein. The D gene is left open where the match is weak. Some rows have no size entry. The others give once, few or many, or a class for an expanded clone.

TRBJ2-4	NA	TRBV9	NA	TGTGCCAGCAGCCCGGGGAGAGGGCAGCTAGCCAAAAACATTCAGTACTTC	CASSPGRGQLAKNIQYF
TRBJ2-2	NA	TRBV6-1	TRBD2	TGTGCCAGCAGTGCGAGCGGGAGCGGGGAGCTGTTTTTT	CASSASGSGELFF
TRBJ2-7	NA	TRBV6-5	NA	TGTGCCAGCAGTTCAGCCGGGACTGGGCTCTACGAGCAGTACTTC	CASSSAGTGLYEQYF
TRBJ1-2	NA	TRBV6-6	NA	TGTGCCAGCAGATCCGACAGAGATTATGGCTACACCTTC	CASRSDRDYGYTF
TRBJ2-7	NA	TRBV11-2	NA	TGTGCCAGCAGCCCTATGGGGGGAGTGGACGTGTACGAGCAGTACTTC	CASSPMGGVDVYEQYF
TRBJ2-3	NA	TRBV5-4	NA	TGTGCCAGCAGCTTTGGGGGCGCAGGCACAGATACGCAGTATTTT	CASSFGGAGTDTQYF
TRBJ1-4	NA	TRBV27	TRBD1	TGTGCCAGCAGCCGGACAGGGTTCGTTACAACTAATGAAAAACTGTTTTTT	CASSRTGFVTTNEKLFF
TRBJ1-1	NA	TRBV9	NA	TGTGCCAGCAGCGTAGCGGGGGACGGGTACACTGAAGCTTTCTTT	CASSVAGDGYTEAFF
TRBJ2-1	NA	TRBV11-1	TRBD2	TGTGCCAGCAGCTCTAGCGGGATCCGTTACAATGAGCAGTTCTTC	CASSSSGIRYNEQFF
TRBJ2-7	once	TRBV6-5	TRBD1	TGTGCCAGCAGTTCCAAGGGACAGGGTCTCTTCGGGCAGTACTTC	CASSSKGQGLFGQYF
TRBJ2-3	NA	TRBV11-2	TRBD2	TGTGCCAGCAGCTTTGCGGGGGGAGCGGATACGCAGTATTTT	CASSFAGGADTQYF
TRBJ2-5	few	TRBV5-1	TRBD2	TGCGCCAGCAGCTTGGAACTAGCGGGAGTTGAGACCCAGTACTTC	CASSLELAGVETQYF
TRBJ1-4	few	TRBV30	TRBD1	TGTGCCTGGGGACAGGGGGCACATGCAACTAATGAAAAACTGTTTTTT	CAWGQGAHATNEKLFF
TRBJ2-3	NA	TRBV29-1	TRBD2	TGCAGCTTCACTAGCGGCCAAAGCACAGATACGCAGTATTTT	CSFTSGQSTDTQYF
TRBJ1-3	many	TRBV5-6	NA	TGTGCCAGCAGCCAGGAGGACACCATATATTTT	CASSQEDTIYF
TRBJ2-3	NA	TRBV5-1	TRBD2	TGCGCCAGCAGCTTCTCAGCCCTAGCGGGAGGGAGCACAGATACGCAGTATTTT	CASSFSALAGGSTDTQYF
TRBJ2-2	NA	TRBV10-3	NA	TGTGCCATCAGTGAGTCGACTCGGGTAGCGGTCGGGGAGCTGTTTTTT	CAISESTRVAVGELFF
TRBJ2-3	NA	TRBV19	NA	TGTGCCAGTAGGATTAGCGGCGATACGCAGTATTTT	CASRISGDTQYF
TRBJ2-2	NA	TRBV29-1	NA	TGCAGCGTTGACGCGTCGAACACCGGGGAGCTGTTTTTT	CSVDASNTGELFF
TRBJ2-1	NA	TRBV6-5	TRBD2	TGTGCCAGCAGTAACCCGGGGGGGCCCGGATTTGAGCAGTTCTTC	CASSNPGGPGFEQFF
TRBJ2-7	few	TRBV6-5	TRBD1	TGTGCCAGCAGTTACGACAGGGGGCTCTACGAGCAGTACTTC	CASSYDRGLYEQYF
TRBJ2-5	NA	TRBV4-2	TRBD2	TGTGCCAGCAGCACCCGGACTAGCGGGGGAGAAGAGACCCAGTACTTC	CASSTRTSGGEETQYF
TRBJ2-2	medium-sized	TRBV4-2	NA	TGTGCCAGCAGCCAAGATACGTGGCGGGGAAGCGGGGAGCTGTTTTTT	CASSQDTWRGSGELFF
TRBJ2-2	few	TRBV2	TRBD1	TGTGCCAGCACCCCCGGGACAGGGAACACCGGGGAGCTGTTTTTT	CASTPGTGNTGELFF
TRBJ1-2	NA	TRBV27	TRBD1	TGTGCCAGCAGTTTCCTGGACAGGGGAGGCGGCTACACCTTC	CASSFLDRGGGYTF
TRBJ2-1	NA	TRBV19	TRBD2	TGTGCCAGTAGCCAACTTGCGGGAGGGCCAGGGGATGAGCAGTTCTTC	CASSQLAGGPGDEQFF
TRBJ1-5	NA	TRBV18	NA	TGTGCCAGCTCACCACGTTGGGAGGGGGGCAATCAGCCCCAGCATTTT	CASSPRWEGGNQPQHF
TRBJ2-7	NA	TRBV4-3	NA	TGCGCCAGCAGCCAAGATTTATCAGGATTGTACGAGCAGTACTTC	CASSQDLSGLYEQYF
TRBJ1-1	few	TRBV7-2	TRBD1	TGTGCCAGCAGCTTAAATGGGCGGCAGGGGGCCGGTGCTTTCTTT	CASSLNGRQGAGAFF
TRBJ1-2	NA	TRBV18	NA	TGTGCCAGCTCAAAACGGGAGTCTGGCTACACCTTC	CASSKRESGYTF
TRBJ2-3	few	TRBV2	NA	TGTGCCAGCAGTTCCGACAAGGGAGGTCTAGATACGCAGTATTTT	CASSSDKGGLDTQYF